This T cell receptor (beta chain) was identified in a study of OX40 agonist ivuxolimab in advanced cancers. Study details: Earlier anti-PD-1, anti-PD-L1 or anti-CTLA-4 therapy was permitted; roughly 42% had received some.

Comments on this clone: Antigen unknown.

Measured with immunoSEQ multiplex PCR; TCRdb has only the in-frame clones, and not every one. In the table there are roughly 77,000 clones, approximately 85% of which are singletons. Points from the study as a whole: Expansion of clones was among the lowest in partial responders at 0.1-3.0 mg/kg. Also showing low normalized T-cell clonal expansion were some of the nonresponders.

Germline loops: CDR1 LGHNA, CDR2 YNFKEQ. CDR3 length equals 13 residues. V lost 9 bases and J lost 1, with 13 bases in between. The sample in question was CD4+ or CD8+ T cells sorted from blood, obtained in a trial of the OX40 agonist ivuxolimab. The TCR originated in an adult with an advanced solid tumor such as melanoma, head and neck, liver or kidney cancer. The chain employs TRBV4-2 and TRBJ2-7; TRBD1 or TRBD2 may be the D gene (5 bases each). Written as DNA, the CDR3 is TGTGCCAGTTCAGGGACCGCGTCCTACGAGCAGTACTTC. Protein: CASSGTASYEQYF.